This TCR beta chain was recorded in a study of T-cell memory formation after mild COVID-19. UMIs and sample barcodes were carried by the TCR alpha and TCR beta cDNA libraries that 5'RACE produced using constant-segment primers. TCRdb processed the 5' RACE reads anew with MiXCR; each CDR3 protein has one entry. Found here are 250,000 to 300,000 distinct CDR3 sequences, 16% of them singletons; the top ten hold 22%. Worth noting for this clonotype: Antigen unknown.

Per germline, CDR1 MDHEN and CDR2 SYDVKM. Trimming shortened V by 6 bases and J by 12 bases, and 18 bases separated the two germline ends. This CDR3 is 12 amino acids long. General study findings and limits: A subset of responding clones appeared in pre-infection memory, suggesting cross-reactive memory joined. While clones contracting from day 15 to 85 were balanced between CD4 and CD8, later expanders leaned CD4+.

The chain joins TRBV28 to TRBJ2-7, with TRBD1 as a possible D gene (5 bases). Material: PBMCs or a T cell subset sorted from them (not recorded which). This TCR came from a man aged 18 to 30 who had mild COVID-19 (a few samples of this study predate the infection). Cell type and time point are not known. This CDR3 reads CASRSGFQRLYV. CDR3 DNA sequence: TGTGCCAGCAGGTCAGGGTTCCAACGATTGTACGTC.